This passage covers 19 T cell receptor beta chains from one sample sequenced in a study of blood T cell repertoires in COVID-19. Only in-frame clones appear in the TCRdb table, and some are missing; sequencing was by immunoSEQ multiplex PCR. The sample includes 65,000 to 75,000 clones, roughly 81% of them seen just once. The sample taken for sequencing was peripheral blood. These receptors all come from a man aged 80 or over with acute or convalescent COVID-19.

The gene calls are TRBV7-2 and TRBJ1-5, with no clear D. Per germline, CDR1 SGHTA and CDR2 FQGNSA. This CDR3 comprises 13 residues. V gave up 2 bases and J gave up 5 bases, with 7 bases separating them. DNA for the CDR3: TGTGCCAGCAGCTTATATGGAGATCAGCCCCAGCATTTT. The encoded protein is CASSLYGDQPQHF.

For the CDR3, the DNA is TGTGCCTGGAGTGGAGACAGGTGGTACGAGCAGTACTTC. It is translated as CAWSGDRWYEQYF. The rearrangement links TRBV30 to TRBJ2-7; the D gene is possibly TRBD1 (6 bases). Germline V CDR1 and CDR2: GTSNPN, SVGIG (reference sequence). V lost 1 base and J 4 bases, leaving 11 bases between the germline ends. CDR3 length: 13 amino acids.

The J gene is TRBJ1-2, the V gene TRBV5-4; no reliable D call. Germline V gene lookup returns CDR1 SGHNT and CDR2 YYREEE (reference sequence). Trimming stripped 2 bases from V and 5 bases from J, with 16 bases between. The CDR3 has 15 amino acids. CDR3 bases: TGTGCCAGCAGCTTTGTGACGACAAGGAAATATGGCTACACCTTC. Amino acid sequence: CASSFVTTRKYGYTF. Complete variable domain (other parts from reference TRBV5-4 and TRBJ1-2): ETGVTQSPTHLIKTRGQQVTLRCSSQSGHNTVSWYQQALGQGPQFIFQYYREEENGRGNFPPRFSGLQFPNYSSELNVNALELDDSALYLCASSFVTTRKYGYTFGSGTRLTVV.

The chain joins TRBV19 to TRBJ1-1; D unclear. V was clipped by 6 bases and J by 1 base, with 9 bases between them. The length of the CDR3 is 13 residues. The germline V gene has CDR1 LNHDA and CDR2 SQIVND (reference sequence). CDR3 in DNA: TGTGCCAGTAGCGGCGGAACGAACACTGAAGCTTTCTTT. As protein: CASSGGTNTEAFF. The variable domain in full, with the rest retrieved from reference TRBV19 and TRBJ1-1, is DGGITQSPKYLFRKEGQNVTLSCEQNLNHDAMYWYRQDPGQGLRLIYYSQIVNDFQKGDIAEGYSVSREKKESFPLTVTSAQKNPTAFYLCASSGGTNTEAFFGQGTRLTVV.

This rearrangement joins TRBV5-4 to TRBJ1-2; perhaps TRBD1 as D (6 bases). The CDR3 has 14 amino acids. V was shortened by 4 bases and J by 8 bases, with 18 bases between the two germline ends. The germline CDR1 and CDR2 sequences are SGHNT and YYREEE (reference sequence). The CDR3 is CASSGRQVGLGYTF. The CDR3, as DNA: TGTGCCAGCAGCGGGAGACAGGTCGGATTAGGCTACACCTTC.

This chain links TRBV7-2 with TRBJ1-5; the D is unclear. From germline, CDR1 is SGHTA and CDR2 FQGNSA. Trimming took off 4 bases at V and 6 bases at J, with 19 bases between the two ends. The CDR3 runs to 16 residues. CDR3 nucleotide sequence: TGTGCCAGCAGCTGGGAGGGAACGGATATGGTTCAGCCCCAGCATTTT. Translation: CASSWEGTDMVQPQHF.

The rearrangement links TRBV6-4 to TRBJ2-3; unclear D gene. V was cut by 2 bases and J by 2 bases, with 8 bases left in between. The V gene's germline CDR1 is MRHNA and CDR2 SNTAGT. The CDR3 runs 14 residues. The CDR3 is CASSDRGPTDTQYF. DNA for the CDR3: TGTGCCAGCAGTGACCGTGGGCCCACAGATACGCAGTATTTT.

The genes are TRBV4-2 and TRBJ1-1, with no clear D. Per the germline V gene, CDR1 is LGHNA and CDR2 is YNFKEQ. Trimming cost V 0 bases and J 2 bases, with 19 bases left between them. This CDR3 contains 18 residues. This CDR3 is CASSQEPPGGGLNTEAFF. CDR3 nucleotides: TGTGCCAGCAGCCAAGAACCTCCGGGTGGCGGCCTCAACACTGAAGCTTTCTTT.

CDR3 sequence reads: CASSLMRGSTDTQYF. In DNA, the CDR3 is TGCGCCAGCAGTTTGATGCGGGGGAGCACAGATACGCAGTATTTT. The chain couples TRBV5-1 to TRBJ2-3; TRBD2 matches 7 bases. From germline, CDR1 is SGHRS and CDR2 YFSETQ. V dropped 5 bases and J dropped 0; count of bases not matched to a gene: 6. The CDR3 is 15 residues long.

The chain's CDR3 is CASSSEGSGLQYF. CDR3 nucleotides: TGTGCCAGCAGCTCCGAGGGTAGCGGATTGCAGTATTTT. The chain recombines TRBV7-9 with TRBJ2-3; tentatively, D is TRBD2 (6 bases). V lost 4 bases, J lost 11 bases, and 16 bases lay in between. CDR1 and CDR2 from the germline V gene are SEHNR and FQNEAQ (reference sequence). The CDR3 has 13 residues.

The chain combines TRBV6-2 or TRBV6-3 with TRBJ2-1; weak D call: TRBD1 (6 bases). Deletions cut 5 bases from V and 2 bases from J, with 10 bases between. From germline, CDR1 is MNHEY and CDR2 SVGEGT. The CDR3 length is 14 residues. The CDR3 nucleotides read TGTGCCAGCAGTAAAGGGGGTCCCTACAATGAGCAGTTCTTC. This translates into CASSKGGPYNEQFF.

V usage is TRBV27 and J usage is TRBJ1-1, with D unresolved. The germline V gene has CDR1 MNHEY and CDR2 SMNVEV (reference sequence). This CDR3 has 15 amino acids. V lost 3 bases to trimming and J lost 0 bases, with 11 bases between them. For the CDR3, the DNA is TGTGCCAGCAGTTTGCGGCCAAGGATGAACACTGAAGCTTTCTTT. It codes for CASSLRPRMNTEAFF.

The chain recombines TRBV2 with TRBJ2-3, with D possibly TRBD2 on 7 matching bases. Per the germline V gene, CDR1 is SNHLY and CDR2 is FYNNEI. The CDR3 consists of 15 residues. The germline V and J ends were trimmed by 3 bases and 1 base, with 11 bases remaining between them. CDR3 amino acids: CASSDGGAGTDTQYF. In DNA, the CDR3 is TGTGCCAGCAGTGATGGGGGGGCGGGCACAGATACGCAGTATTTT. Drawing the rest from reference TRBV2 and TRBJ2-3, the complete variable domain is EPEVTQTPSHQVTQMGQEVILRCVPISNHLYFYWYRQILGQKVEFLVSFYNNEISEKSEIFDDQFSVERPDGSNFTLKIRSTKLEDSAMYFCASSDGGAGTDTQYFGPGTRLTVL.

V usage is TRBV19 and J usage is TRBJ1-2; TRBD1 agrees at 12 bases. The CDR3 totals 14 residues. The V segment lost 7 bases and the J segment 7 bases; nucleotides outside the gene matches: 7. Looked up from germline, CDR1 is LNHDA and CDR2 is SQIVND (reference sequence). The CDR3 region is CASTNRDRGPGYTF. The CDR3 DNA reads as TGTGCCAGTACAAATCGGGACAGGGGGCCTGGCTACACCTTC.

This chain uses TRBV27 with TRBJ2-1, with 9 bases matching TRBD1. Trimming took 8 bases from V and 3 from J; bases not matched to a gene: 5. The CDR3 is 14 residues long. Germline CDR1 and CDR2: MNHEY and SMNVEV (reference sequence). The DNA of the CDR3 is TGTGCCAGCGGACAGGGGCGTATCTACAATGAGCAGTTCTTC. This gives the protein CASGQGRIYNEQFF.

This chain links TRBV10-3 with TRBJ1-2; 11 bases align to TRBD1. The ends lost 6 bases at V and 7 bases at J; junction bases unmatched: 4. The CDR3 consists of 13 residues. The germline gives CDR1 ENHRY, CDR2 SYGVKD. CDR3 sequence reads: CAISEGQGVGYTF. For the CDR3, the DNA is TGTGCCATCAGCGAGGGACAGGGGGTTGGCTACACCTTC.

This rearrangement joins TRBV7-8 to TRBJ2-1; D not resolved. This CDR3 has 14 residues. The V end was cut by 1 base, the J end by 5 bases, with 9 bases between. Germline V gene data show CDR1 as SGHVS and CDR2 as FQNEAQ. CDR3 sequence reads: CASSLELEHNEQFF. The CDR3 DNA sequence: TGTGCCAGCAGCTTAGAGTTAGAGCACAATGAGCAGTTCTTC. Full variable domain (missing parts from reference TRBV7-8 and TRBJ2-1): GAGVSQSPRYKVAKRGQDVALRCDPISGHVSLFWYQQALGQGPEFLTYFQNEAQLDKSGLPSDRFFAERPEGSVSTLKIQRTQQEDSAVYLCASSLELEHNEQFFGPGTRLTVL.

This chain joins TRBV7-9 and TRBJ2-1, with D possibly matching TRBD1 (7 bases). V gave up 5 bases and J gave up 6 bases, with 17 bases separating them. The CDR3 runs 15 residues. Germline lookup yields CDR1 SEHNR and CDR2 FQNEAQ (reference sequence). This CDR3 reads CASSHPSQGGNEQFF. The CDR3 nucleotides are TGTGCCAGCAGCCATCCCAGCCAGGGGGGCAATGAGCAGTTCTTC.

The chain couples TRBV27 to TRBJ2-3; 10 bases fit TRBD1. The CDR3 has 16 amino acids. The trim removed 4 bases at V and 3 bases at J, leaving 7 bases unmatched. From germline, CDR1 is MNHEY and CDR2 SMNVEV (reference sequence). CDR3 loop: CASSSSTGGGTDTQYF. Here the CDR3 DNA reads TGTGCCAGCAGTTCATCGACAGGGGGCGGGACAGATACGCAGTATTTT.